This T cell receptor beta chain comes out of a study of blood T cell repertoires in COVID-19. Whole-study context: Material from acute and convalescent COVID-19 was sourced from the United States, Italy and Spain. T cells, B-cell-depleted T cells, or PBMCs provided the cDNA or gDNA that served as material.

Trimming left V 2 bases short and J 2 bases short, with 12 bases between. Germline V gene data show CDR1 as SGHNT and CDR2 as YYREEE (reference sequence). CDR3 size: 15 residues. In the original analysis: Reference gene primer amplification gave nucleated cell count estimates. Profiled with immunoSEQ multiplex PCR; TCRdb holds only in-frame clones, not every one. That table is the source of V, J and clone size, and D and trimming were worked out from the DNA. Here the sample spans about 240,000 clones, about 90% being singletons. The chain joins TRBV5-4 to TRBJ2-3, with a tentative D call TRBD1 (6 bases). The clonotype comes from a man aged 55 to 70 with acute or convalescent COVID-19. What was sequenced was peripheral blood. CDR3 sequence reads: CASSLKYRATDTQYF. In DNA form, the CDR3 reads TGTGCCAGCAGCTTAAAGTACAGGGCCACAGATACGCAGTATTTT. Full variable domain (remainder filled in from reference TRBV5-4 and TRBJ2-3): ETGVTQSPTHLIKTRGQQVTLRCSSQSGHNTVSWYQQALGQGPQFIFQYYREEENGRGNFPPRFSGLQFPNYSSELNVNALELDDSALYLCASSLKYRATDTQYFGPGTRLTVL.